The rows below give T cell receptor beta chains drawn from one sample of a study of memory CD8 T cells in hepatitis C reinfection. Clones were sequenced by immunoSEQ multiplex PCR, and TCRdb holds only the in-frame ones, with some missing. This sample carries just over 45,000 clones, 89% of them seen once, and the ten largest clones take 0.72%. The sample was naive CD8+ T cells sorted from blood. The receptors stem from a man younger than 35 with hepatitis C virus infection. CDR3s leave out the opening cysteine and the closing phenylalanine or tryptophan.

v_call: TRBV19
cdr3_aa: ASSKQGLQETQY

v_call: TRBV7-9
cdr3_aa: ASHAGGTNTDTQY

v_call: TRBV28
cdr3_aa: ASSFRGTHSNQPQH

v_call: TRBV6-1
cdr3_aa: ASSEASEGNQPQH

v_call: TRBV15
cdr3_aa: ATSPQTGTSYGYT

v_call: TRBV27
cdr3_aa: ASSLGAGAQPQH

v_call: TRBV6-5
cdr3_aa: ASSTPGGNTGELF

v_call: TRBV7-9
cdr3_aa: ASSLDTWTQY

v_call: TRBV21-1
cdr3_aa: ASSKGKGQAGGNLAKNIQY

v_call: TRBV15
cdr3_aa: ATSSGTSYEQY

v_call: TRBV10-1
cdr3_aa: ASASSVGTDTQY

v_call: TRBV5-4
cdr3_aa: ASGPGTSGYEQY

v_call: TRBV7-9
cdr3_aa: ASSRELEETQY

v_call: TRBV6-5
cdr3_aa: ASSPDREDYEQY

v_call: TRBV19
cdr3_aa: ASSISGNTGELF

v_call: TRBV14
cdr3_aa: ASSQARGYGELF

v_call: TRBV7-2
cdr3_aa: ASSRPGTLQDTQY

v_call: TRBV11-2
cdr3_aa: ASSPHKIWVAGGQETQY

v_call: TRBV10-3
cdr3_aa: AISDGQFYEQY

v_call: TRBV7-2
cdr3_aa: ASSYLGRGTWVDTQY

v_call: TRBV27
cdr3_aa: ASSLGAGGVEQF

v_call: TRBV4-1
cdr3_aa: ASSQSPTGNQPQH